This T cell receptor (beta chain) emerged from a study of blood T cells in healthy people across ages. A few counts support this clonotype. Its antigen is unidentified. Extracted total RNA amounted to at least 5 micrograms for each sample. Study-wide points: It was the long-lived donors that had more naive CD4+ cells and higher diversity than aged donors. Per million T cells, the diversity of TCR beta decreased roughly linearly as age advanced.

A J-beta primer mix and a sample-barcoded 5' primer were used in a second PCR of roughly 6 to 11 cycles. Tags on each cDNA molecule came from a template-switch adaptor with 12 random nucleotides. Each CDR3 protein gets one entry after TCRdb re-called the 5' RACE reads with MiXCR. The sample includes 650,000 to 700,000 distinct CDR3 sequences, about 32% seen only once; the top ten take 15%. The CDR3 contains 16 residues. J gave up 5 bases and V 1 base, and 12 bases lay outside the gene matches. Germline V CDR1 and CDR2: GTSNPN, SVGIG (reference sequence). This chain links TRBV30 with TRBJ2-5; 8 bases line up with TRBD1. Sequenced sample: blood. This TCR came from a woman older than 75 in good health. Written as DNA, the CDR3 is TGTGCCTGGAGTGCAGGGACAGGTGTGCTTCGGGAGACCCAGTACTTC. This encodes CAWSAGTGVLRETQYF.